This T cell receptor (beta chain) was found in a study of OX40 agonist ivuxolimab in advanced cancers. The germline gives CDR1 LNHDA, CDR2 SQIVND (reference sequence). The CDR3 totals 15 residues. Unmatched junction bases numbered 8, after V lost 4 bases and J lost 6 bases. Worth noting for this clone: No antigen is known for it.

The method was immunoSEQ multiplex PCR; TCRdb's version includes in-frame clones alone and lacks a portion of them. Among approximately 73,000 clones listed, 75% to 90% were seen once. Baseline, cycle 4 day 1, and cycle 7 day 1 were the blood sampling points. Study observations and caveats: Blood T cells, both CD4+ and CD8+, expanded clonally by week 6 at 0.1 to 3.0 mg/kg.

This specimen was CD4+ or CD8+ T cells sorted from blood, taken in a trial of the OX40 agonist ivuxolimab. The V and J genes are TRBV19 and TRBJ1-2; 10 nucleotides match TRBD1. The receptor comes from an adult with an advanced solid tumor such as melanoma, head and neck, liver or kidney cancer. CDR3 in amino acids: CASSTSGQGRNGYTF. The CDR3 nucleotides read TGTGCCAGTAGTACCTCGGGACAGGGGAGGAATGGCTACACCTTC.